This note documents a single TCR beta chain sequence. TCRdb's copy holds only in-frame clones and misses some; the assay was immunoSEQ multiplex PCR. The sample has more than 75,000 clones; around 90% are singletons. The sample originates from a study of technical replicates of blood from a handful of donors. Sequencing was carried out using T cells isolated from PBMCs. The clonotype originates from a human donor in good health.

The CDR3 nucleotides read TGTGCCAGCAGCTTGTCTACGGAGCAGTACTTC. Its protein product is CASSLSTEQYF. The chain is built from TRBV5-6 and TRBJ2-7; D not certain. Trimming took off 1 base at V and 7 bases at J, with 6 bases between the two ends. CDR3 length equals 11 residues. The V gene's germline CDR1 is SGHDT and CDR2 YYEEEE.